The 11 T cell receptor beta chains reported below all come from one sample, sequenced in a study of vaccination effects on CD4 cells after COVID-19. The antigens of these receptors remain unknown. Viral peptide pool expansion of antigen-specific CD4+ T cells preceded sequencing in the ViraFEST assay. Between days 9 and 10 of culture, CD4+ T cells were separated out. Either the BNT162b2 or mRNA-1273 vaccine was given to participants in two doses. Data came from immunoSEQ multiplex PCR; TCRdb stores just in-frame clones and leaves some out. Of about 66,000 clones in the sample, roughly three quarters were seen once. The sequencing used CD4+ T cells from PBMCs cultured with HCoV-OC43 spike peptides, collected after COVID-19 vaccination. Sample subset: HCoV-OC43 spike overlapping peptide pool stimulation. The receptors were sampled from a human donor who received a COVID-19 vaccine.

This clone occurred once. The V and J genes are TRBV5-1 and TRBJ1-2, with unresolved D. V was cut by 4 bases and J by 2 bases, with 12 bases left in between. The CDR3 runs 14 residues. Germline V gene data show CDR1 as SGHRS and CDR2 as YFSETQ. CDR3 DNA sequence: TGCGCCAGCAGCCCGGACCCCTCAAACTATGGCTACACCTTC. Its protein product is CASSPDPSNYGYTF. Complete variable domain (other parts from reference TRBV5-1 and TRBJ1-2): KAGVTQTPRYLIKTRGQQVTLSCSPISGHRSVSWYQQTPGQGLQFLFEYFSETQRNKGNFPGRFSGRQFSNSRSEMNVSTLELGDSALYLCASSPDPSNYGYTFGSGTRLTVV.

The V and J genes are TRBV28 and TRBJ1-5, with 7 bases that match TRBD1. Germline loops: CDR1 MDHEN, CDR2 SYDVKM. With 7 bases clipped from V and 5 bases from J, the junction kept 5 bases outside the gene matches. There are 13 residues in the CDR3. CDR3 loop: CASTDREDQPQHF. In DNA form, the CDR3 reads TGTGCCAGCACTGACAGGGAAGATCAGCCCCAGCATTTT.

The rearrangement uses TRBV14 and TRBJ2-1, with 9 bases that match TRBD1. The length of the CDR3 is 13 residues. Per the germline V gene, CDR1 is SGHDN and CDR2 is FVKESK. With V trimmed by 5 bases and J by 7 bases, 3 bases remained unmatched. The CDR3 spells CASSWDRENEQFF. Written as DNA, the CDR3 is TGTGCCAGCAGCTGGGACAGGGAGAATGAGCAGTTCTTC.

CDR3 residues: CASSLTGALNTEAFF. The CDR3 nucleotides read TGTGCCAGTAGTTTGACAGGGGCCCTGAACACTGAAGCTTTCTTT. The chain uses TRBV19 and TRBJ1-1; 8 nucleotides line up with TRBD1. J lost 0 bases, V lost 5 bases, and 5 bases had no gene match. The germline gives CDR1 LNHDA, CDR2 SQIVND (reference sequence). The CDR3 contains 15 residues.

This chain connects TRBV18 to TRBJ2-5; TRBD2 agrees at 8 bases. After removal of 4 bases from V and 5 bases from J, the junction contained 6 bases not matched to a gene. The CDR3 is made up of 14 amino acids. Germline V CDR1 and CDR2: KGHSH, LQKENI. In nucleotides, the CDR3 is TGTGCCAGCTCACGTATAGCGGGGACGGAGACCCAGTACTTC. It translates to CASSRIAGTETQYF.

The V gene is TRBV2, the J gene TRBJ2-7; weak D call: TRBD1 (5 bases). The CDR3 is 13 amino acids. Trimming took 6 bases from V and 2 from J, leaving 11 bases between them. The germline gives CDR1 SNHLY, CDR2 FYNNEI. DNA for the CDR3: TGTGCCAGCAGGAAGCAGGGCGCCTACGAGCAGTACGTC. It yields the protein CASRKQGAYEQYV.

V gene TRBV27 combines with J gene TRBJ1-1; D uncertain. Germline V gene sequence: CDR1 MNHEY, CDR2 SMNVEV (reference sequence). Trimming removed 3 bases from V and 11 bases from J, with 25 bases in between. This CDR3 spans 16 amino acids. The CDR3 DNA is TGTGCCAGCAGTTTTTCCCCAACGGTCCCGGGAGCAGGCGCTTTCTTT. The encoded protein is CASSFSPTVPGAGAFF.

The chain is built from TRBV5-6 and TRBJ2-6; 7 bases line up with TRBD1. Losses at the gene ends were 1 base for V and 3 bases for J; bases not matched to a gene: 7. There are 17 residues in the CDR3. Per the germline V gene, CDR1 is SGHDT and CDR2 is YYEEEE. CDR3 in DNA: TGTGCCAGCAGCTTGCCAGGGGGAATAGGTGGGGCCAACGTCCTGACTTTC. This sequence encodes CASSLPGGIGGANVLTF.

This chain links TRBV3-1 (or the pseudogene TRBV3-2) with TRBJ2-3; a possible D gene is TRBD1 (5 bases). CDR3 length: 15 amino acids. Germline CDR1 and CDR2: LGHDT and YNNKEL (reference sequence). Trimming cost V 1 base and J 1 base, with 9 bases left between them. CDR3 bases: TGTGCCAGCAGCCAAGGACAGCCTCGCACAGATACGCAGTATTTT. As protein: CASSQGQPRTDTQYF.

The rearrangement links TRBV11-3 to TRBJ2-1, with 7 bases identical to TRBD2. The CDR3 totals 17 residues. Germline assignment: CDR1 SGHNT and CDR2 YENEEA. V shed 5 bases and J 5 bases; nucleotides not matched to a gene: 15. The CDR3 nucleotides are TGTGCCAGCAGCCCACGAACCCCTAGCGGTGGAAACAATGAGCAGTTCTTC. Its translation is CASSPRTPSGGNNEQFF.

CDR3 in DNA: TGTGCCAGAAGCCACCGTAGCGGGGATAGCACCGGGGAGCTGTTTTTT. Translated: CARSHRSGDSTGELFF. The chain has TRBV5-3 and TRBJ2-2, with 8 positions matching TRBD2. TRBV5-3 is recorded as an ORF, its role being uncertain. The CDR3 length is 16 residues. J lost 4 bases, V lost 4 bases, and 9 bases had no gene match.